These 18 T cell receptor beta chains were all obtained from the same sample, sequenced in a study of tumor-infiltrating lymphocytes in primary liver carcinoma. Unsorted whole blood supplied the blood RNA, and germline DNA was isolated too. Constant-region priming of around 490 ng total RNA yielded TCR beta cDNA. Slightly modified ARM-PCR with three nested multiplex PCR rounds yielded TCR beta libraries. Use of TRBV1-TRBV30 forward primers with a C-beta reverse primer characterized the first two PCR rounds, which lasted about 10 cycles each. TCRdb called the multiplex PCR reads again in MiXCR, with one record for every CDR3 protein. This table holds approximately 330,000 distinct CDR3 sequences, about 61% found once. The sample was peripheral blood. The receptors were gathered from a man aged 40-49 years with primary liver carcinoma and hepatitis B virus infection.

With respect to this clonotype: A much larger clone is a single base away; this may be a read error. The V gene is TRBV4-3, the J gene TRBJ2-5; 13 bases align to TRBD2. Germline CDR1 is LGHNA and CDR2 is YSLEER. Trimming at V came to 9 bases and at J to 6 bases, leaving 13 bases not matched to a gene. The CDR3 covers 16 residues. CDR3 in DNA: TGCGCCAGGAATGGGACTAGCGGGGCGGGCAGGAAGACCCAGTACTTC. Translating gives CARNGTSGAGRKTQYF.

Details on this clonotype: At one end, the junction sequence differs from germline, possibly due to a read error. The gene calls are TRBV11-2 and TRBJ2-7; D ambiguous. The CDR3 sequence is 16 residues long. Per germline, CDR1 SGHAT and CDR2 FQNNGV. The CDR3 loop reads CARSLDWSNASYEQYF. The CDR3 bases are TGTGCCCGCAGCTTAGATTGGAGTAACGCCTCCTACGAGCAGTACTTC.

Turning to this clonotype: The junction departs from germline at one end; a sequencing error may be responsible. The chain links TRBV4-1 to TRBJ2-7; 8 bases are a match to TRBD1. The CDR3 length is 16 residues. Germline lookup yields CDR1 MGHRA and CDR2 YSYEKL. CDR3: CASGHDVAGGAYEQYF. DNA of the CDR3: TGCGCCAGCGGCCATGACGTGGCAGGGGGCGCATACGAGCAGTACTTC.

This clonotype has just a few counts. The rearrangement uses TRBV28 and TRBJ2-7, with D tentatively TRBD1 (8 bases). From germline, CDR1 is MDHEN and CDR2 SYDVKM. Trimming shortened V by 5 bases and J by 9 bases, and 17 bases separated the two germline ends. The CDR3 sequence is 13 residues long. Here the CDR3 DNA reads TGTGCCAGCAGTCGCGGACAGGGCGGGGGGCAGTACTTC. This codes for CASSRGQGGGQYF. The entire variable domain, with the rest obtained from reference TRBV28 and TRBJ2-7, is as follows: DVKVTQSSRYLVKRTGEKVFLECVQDMDHENMFWYRQDPGLGLRLIYFSYDVKMKEKGDIPEGYSVSREKKERFSLILESASTNQTSMYLCASSRGQGGGQYFGPGTRLTVT.

There are many counts of this clonotype. The chain is built from TRBV10-3 and TRBJ2-7; 8 bases align to TRBD1. The CDR3 sequence is 13 residues long. V shed 7 bases and J 3 bases; nucleotides not matched to a gene: 5. Per germline, CDR1 ENHRY and CDR2 SYGVKD. The CDR3 loop is CAINQGAFYEQYF. The CDR3 DNA is TGTGCCATCAACCAGGGGGCATTCTACGAGCAGTACTTC.

The J gene is TRBJ2-2, the V gene TRBV7-9, with TRBD1 matching over 7 bases. V gave up 5 bases and J gave up 5 bases; unmatched junction bases: 2. The CDR3 spans 13 residues. Germline CDR1 reads SEHNR; CDR2 reads FQNEAQ (reference sequence). The CDR3 region has the DNA TGTGCCAGCAGCCCAGGGGGAACCGGGGAGCTGTTTTTT. It specifies CASSPGGTGELFF.

The V and J genes are TRBV11-2 and TRBJ2-3, with D perhaps TRBD1 (5 bases). This CDR3 is built from 16 residues. The germline V gene has CDR1 SGHAT and CDR2 FQNNGV. With 10 bases removed from V and 2 bases from J, the gap between germline ends came to 22 bases. As DNA, the CDR3 is TGTGCCAACAGTACCCGACAGAGCCTTTACACAGATACGCAGTATTTT. Its translation is CANSTRQSLYTDTQYF.

Ten or more counts support this clonotype. The CDR3 DNA sequence: TGTGCCAGCAGCCAAGAAGGAGCTAGCGGGAGCACAGATACGCAGTATTTT. Its translation: CASSQEGASGSTDTQYF. This chain connects TRBV4-2 to TRBJ2-3; 8 bases are shared with TRBD2. V gave up 0 bases and J gave up 0 bases; unmatched junction bases: 5. Per germline, CDR1 LGHNA and CDR2 YNFKEQ. This CDR3 region has 17 residues.

A note on this clonotype: This may come from a read error, since a much larger clone is one base off. The V and J genes are TRBV6-1 and TRBJ2-7; a possible D gene is TRBD1 (6 bases). The V end was cut by 10 bases, the J end by 3 bases, with 16 bases between. CDR3 length equals 13 residues. The germline V gene has CDR1 MNHNS and CDR2 SASEGT. The DNA of the CDR3 is TGTGCCAACAAGAGACAGGCTTACTACGAGCAGTACTTC. Residues: CANKRQAYYEQYF.

As concerns this clonotype: This may arise from a read error, as a much more abundant clone is one base away. The CDR3 sequence is CASNGTSGAGRKTLYF. The CDR3 region has the DNA TGCGCCAGCAATGGGACTAGCGGGGCGGGCAGGAAGACCCTGTACTTC. V is TRBV4-3 and J is TRBJ2-5; 13 bases line up with TRBD2. There are 16 residues in the CDR3. Germline values: CDR1 LGHNA, CDR2 YSLEER.

Concerning this clonotype: At one boundary the junction diverges from the germline segment, which might be a read error. The chain is built from TRBV11-2 and TRBJ2-2, with 7 positions matching TRBD1. Germline CDR1 reads SGHAT; CDR2 reads FQNNGV. The CDR3 sequence is 15 residues long. The CDR3 here is CDSSWDSANTGELFF. CDR3 DNA: TGTGACAGCAGCTGGGACAGCGCGAACACCGGGGAGCTTTTTTTT.

A remark on this clonotype: A much larger clone sits a single nucleotide away, making a read error possible. The chain couples TRBV12-3 or TRBV12-4 to TRBJ2-7; 9 nucleotides agree with TRBD1. CDR3 length: 14 residues. V lost 6 bases, J lost 6 bases, and 9 bases stayed unmatched. The CDR3 region is CASRPGTGSGEQYF. CDR3 bases: TGTGCCAGCAGGCCCGGGACAGGGAGTGGCGAGCAGTACTTC.

The chain combines TRBV10-3 with TRBJ2-2; TRBD1 matches at 10 bases. The CDR3 length is 17 residues. V lost 8 bases and J lost 2; bases outside the gene matches: 11. Germline V gives CDR1 ENHRY, CDR2 SYGVKD. This CDR3 reads CAIQRRGTGVNTGELFF. In DNA form, the CDR3 reads TGTGCCATCCAGCGCAGGGGGACAGGGGTTAACACCGGGGAGCTGTTTTTT.

For this clonotype: One end of the junction is discordant with germline, which a read error may explain. The chain carries TRBV11-2 and TRBJ2-1; D uncertain. Germline CDR1 is SGHAT and CDR2 is FQNNGV. The CDR3 totals 16 residues. The CDR3 here is CASSLVFPTSYKEQFF. The CDR3 DNA reads as TGTGCCAGCAGCTTAGTTTTCCCAACATCCTACAAAGAGCAGTTCTTC.

On this clonotype itself: Here the CDR3 omits its conserved ending phenylalanine or tryptophan, so a read error is the likely source. The chain has TRBV12-3 or TRBV12-4 and TRBJ1-5; TRBD1 matches 9 bases. J was trimmed by 3 bases and V by 6 bases; bases with no gene match: 3. There are 14 residues in the CDR3. CDR3 loop: CASRRTGDNQPQHY. The CDR3 coding sequence is TGTGCCAGCAGACGGACAGGGGACAATCAGCCCCAGCATTAT.

The chain employs TRBV10-3 and TRBJ2-1; 8 positions agree with TRBD2. The CDR3 contains 17 residues. V trimming: 0 bases; J trimming: 9 bases; junction bases outside the gene matches: 13. Germline CDR1 reads ENHRY; CDR2 reads SYGVKD. This chain's CDR3 is CAISESQEGTSSGEQFF. In nucleotides, the CDR3 is TGTGCCATCAGTGAGTCCCAGGAAGGGACTAGTTCGGGTGAGCAGTTCTTC.

Remarks on this clonotype: Germline is not matched at one junction end, which may reflect a read error. The chain carries TRBV7-2 and TRBJ2-1, with no clear D. The CDR3 sequence is 11 residues long. Germline-derived CDR1 and CDR2 are SGHTA and FQGNSA. The CDR3 nucleotides are TGTGTCAGCCGAATCATCAATGAGCAGTTCTTC. It encodes CVSRIINEQFF.

This clonotype appeared once. The chain joins TRBV6-5 to TRBJ2-1; no reliable D call. V was trimmed by 0 bases and J by 6 bases, leaving 12 bases between them. This CDR3 contains 15 residues. Germline V lookup: CDR1 MNHEY, CDR2 SVGAGI. CDR3: CASSYSGFPLNEQFF. CDR3 DNA: TGTGCCAGCAGTTACTCGGGATTCCCCCTCAATGAGCAGTTCTTC.